A selection of T cell receptor beta chains follows, all from one sample in a study of blood T cell repertoires in COVID-19. Clones were sequenced by immunoSEQ multiplex PCR, and TCRdb holds only the in-frame ones, with some missing. Among more than 200,000 clones listed, over 75% were seen once. Sample: PBMCs or T cells enriched from blood (not recorded which). The receptors come from a woman aged 40 to 50 with acute COVID-19. Each CDR3 is given with its conserved first and last residue. Each record gives: J gene, clone size, D gene, V gene, CDR3 DNA, CDR3 protein. D genes are given only for firm matches. Rows give clone size only sometimes, using once, few, many, or a class for an expanded clone.

j_gene: TRBJ2-3; abundance: NA; d_gene: TRBD1; v_gene: TRBV10-3; CDR3nt: TGTGCCATCAGGCCGGACAGGGGCACAGATACGCAGTATTTT; CDR3aa: CAIRPDRGTDTQYF
j_gene: TRBJ1-2; abundance: NA; d_gene: TRBD1; v_gene: TRBV27; CDR3nt: TGTGCCAGTAAACCAGGGGGGTCCAACTATGGCTACACCTTC; CDR3aa: CASKPGGSNYGYTF
j_gene: TRBJ1-2; abundance: NA; d_gene: NA; v_gene: TRBV28; CDR3nt: TGTGCCAGCAGCTCGGAGATGGGGGCGATGGGGTATGGCTACACCTTC; CDR3aa: CASSSEMGAMGYGYTF
j_gene: TRBJ2-7; abundance: NA; d_gene: TRBD1; v_gene: TRBV5-1; CDR3nt: TGCGCCAGCAGCTCAAGGACAGGTACCTACGAGCAGTACTTC; CDR3aa: CASSSRTGTYEQYF
j_gene: TRBJ1-5; abundance: NA; d_gene: NA; v_gene: TRBV28; CDR3nt: TGTGCCAGCAGCCTACAGGTTACTGGCCAGCCCCAGCATTTT; CDR3aa: CASSLQVTGQPQHF
j_gene: TRBJ1-4; abundance: NA; d_gene: NA; v_gene: TRBV24-1; CDR3nt: TGTGCCACCAGTGACCCGAGGGAGGGACTGGGTGAAAAACTGTTTTTT; CDR3aa: CATSDPREGLGEKLFF
j_gene: TRBJ2-3; abundance: few; d_gene: TRBD2; v_gene: TRBV7-9; CDR3nt: TGTGCCAGCAGCCAACTAGCGGGGGGCACAGATACGCAGTATTTT; CDR3aa: CASSQLAGGTDTQYF
j_gene: TRBJ1-5; abundance: NA; d_gene: NA; v_gene: TRBV28; CDR3nt: TGTGCCAGCAGCCCCAGGGATTATCAGCCCCAGCATTTT; CDR3aa: CASSPRDYQPQHF
j_gene: TRBJ2-3; abundance: NA; d_gene: TRBD2; v_gene: TRBV23-1; CDR3nt: TGCGCCAGCAGGGGACTAGACCGAATCAGATGCACAGATACGCAGTATTTT; CDR3aa: CASRGLDRIRCTDTQYF
j_gene: TRBJ2-2; abundance: NA; d_gene: NA; v_gene: TRBV5-3; CDR3nt: TGTGCCAGAAGCTTGGACAGGGAACTCACCGGGGAGCTGTTTTTT; CDR3aa: CARSLDRELTGELFF
j_gene: TRBJ1-1; abundance: NA; d_gene: TRBD1; v_gene: TRBV15; CDR3nt: TGTGCCACCAGCATTGCCAGGACAGGGGGCAAAGCTTTCTTT; CDR3aa: CATSIARTGGKAFF
j_gene: TRBJ1-2; abundance: few; d_gene: TRBD1; v_gene: TRBV6-5; CDR3nt: TGTGCCAGCAGTTTTTCACGAGGACAGGGAAGTTATGGCTACACCTTC; CDR3aa: CASSFSRGQGSYGYTF
j_gene: TRBJ1-1; abundance: NA; d_gene: TRBD1; v_gene: TRBV20-1; CDR3nt: TGCAGTGTACAGGGGGGGCCAGGGGCTTTCTTT; CDR3aa: CSVQGGPGAFF
j_gene: TRBJ2-5; abundance: NA; d_gene: NA; v_gene: TRBV11-1; CDR3nt: TGTGCCAGCAGCTTAGGCGGGGTACTAGGGGAGACCCAGTACTTC; CDR3aa: CASSLGGVLGETQYF
j_gene: TRBJ2-1; abundance: NA; d_gene: NA; v_gene: TRBV24-1; CDR3nt: TGTGCCACCAGTACGGCGGGGTCCTACAATGAGCAGTTCTTC; CDR3aa: CATSTAGSYNEQFF
j_gene: TRBJ1-1; abundance: NA; d_gene: TRBD1; v_gene: TRBV10-3; CDR3nt: TGTGCCATCAGTGCCGAGGGGACAGTCACTGAAGCTTTCTTT; CDR3aa: CAISAEGTVTEAFF
j_gene: TRBJ1-2; abundance: few; d_gene: TRBD1; v_gene: TRBV9; CDR3nt: TGTGCCAGCAGCGCCACCGGGACAGGGGGCTCCAATTTCTATGGCTACACCTTC; CDR3aa: CASSATGTGGSNFYGYTF
j_gene: TRBJ2-1; abundance: few; d_gene: NA; v_gene: TRBV4-1; CDR3nt: TGCGCCAGCAGCCACCGCCTAGAGATTGAGCAGTTCTTC; CDR3aa: CASSHRLEIEQFF
j_gene: TRBJ2-3; abundance: NA; d_gene: NA; v_gene: TRBV7-3; CDR3nt: TGTGCCAGCAGCTTTGGCGGAAACACAGATACGCAGTATTTT; CDR3aa: CASSFGGNTDTQYF
j_gene: TRBJ1-1; abundance: NA; d_gene: NA; v_gene: TRBV4-1; CDR3nt: TGCGCCAGCAGCCAAGTGGGGGTGGGGGCGGTGAACACTGAAGCTTTCTTT; CDR3aa: CASSQVGVGAVNTEAFF
j_gene: TRBJ1-2; abundance: NA; d_gene: NA; v_gene: TRBV6-5; CDR3nt: TGTGCCAGCAGGACACCGGGGGGAAAGAACTATGGCTACACCTTC; CDR3aa: CASRTPGGKNYGYTF
j_gene: TRBJ2-7; abundance: few; d_gene: TRBD1; v_gene: TRBV7-9; CDR3nt: TGTGCCAGCAGCTTAAGGACAGGGGAAGACTACGAGCAGTACTTC; CDR3aa: CASSLRTGEDYEQYF
j_gene: TRBJ1-1; abundance: few; d_gene: TRBD1; v_gene: TRBV7-3; CDR3nt: TGTGCCAGCAGCCTGGACAGGGTGAACACTGAAGCTTTCTTT; CDR3aa: CASSLDRVNTEAFF
j_gene: TRBJ2-7; abundance: NA; d_gene: NA; v_gene: TRBV7-9; CDR3nt: TGTGCCAGCAGCGATATCGACAGCAACTACGAGCAGTACTTC; CDR3aa: CASSDIDSNYEQYF
j_gene: TRBJ1-6; abundance: NA; d_gene: NA; v_gene: TRBV11-2; CDR3nt: TGTGCCAGCAGCGCGACGACTGAGTACGACTTT; CDR3aa: CASSATTEYDF
j_gene: TRBJ1-2; abundance: NA; d_gene: TRBD1; v_gene: TRBV30; CDR3nt: TGTGCCTGGAGTGTTGGACAGGGTACTGGCTACACCTTC; CDR3aa: CAWSVGQGTGYTF
j_gene: TRBJ1-4; abundance: NA; d_gene: NA; v_gene: TRBV30; CDR3nt: TGTGCCTGGAGTGTAGGCTCTATTAGGAGTGAAAAACTGTTTTTT; CDR3aa: CAWSVGSIRSEKLFF
j_gene: TRBJ1-1; abundance: NA; d_gene: NA; v_gene: TRBV19; CDR3nt: TGTGCCAGTAGTAGAACCCGAGGGAACACTGAAGCTTTCTTT; CDR3aa: CASSRTRGNTEAFF
j_gene: TRBJ2-2; abundance: NA; d_gene: TRBD1; v_gene: TRBV24-1; CDR3nt: TGTGCCACCAGCGATCCCGGGACAGGGGTCGGGAAGCTGTTTTTT; CDR3aa: CATSDPGTGVGKLFF
j_gene: TRBJ2-7; abundance: NA; d_gene: TRBD1; v_gene: TRBV7-9; CDR3nt: TGTGCCAGCAGCTCCGGACACGGACAGGGGTCCTACGAGCAGTACTTC; CDR3aa: CASSSGHGQGSYEQYF
j_gene: TRBJ2-5; abundance: NA; d_gene: NA; v_gene: TRBV6-5; CDR3nt: TGTGCCAGCAGGACTAGAGAGACCCAGTACTTC; CDR3aa: CASRTRETQYF
j_gene: TRBJ1-2; abundance: NA; d_gene: NA; v_gene: TRBV27; CDR3nt: TGTGCCAGCAGTACAAAACCGGGGGGACTGAATGGCTACACCTTC; CDR3aa: CASSTKPGGLNGYTF
j_gene: TRBJ1-1; abundance: NA; d_gene: TRBD1; v_gene: TRBV5-1; CDR3nt: TGCGCCAGCAGCTCCAGGGGGTACACTGAAGCTTTCTTT; CDR3aa: CASSSRGYTEAFF
j_gene: TRBJ1-1; abundance: NA; d_gene: NA; v_gene: TRBV6-1; CDR3nt: TGTGCCAGCAGTGATATTCTCCCCACTGAAGCTTTCTTT; CDR3aa: CASSDILPTEAFF
j_gene: TRBJ2-7; abundance: NA; d_gene: NA; v_gene: TRBV6-2/TRBV6-3; CDR3nt: TGTGCCAGCAGTTACGGGGGCGGGCGCGAGCAGTACTTC; CDR3aa: CASSYGGGREQYF
j_gene: TRBJ1-6; abundance: NA; d_gene: NA; v_gene: TRBV14; CDR3nt: TGTGCCAGCAGCCAAGCCTTTACGGGTTCACCCCTCCACTTT; CDR3aa: CASSQAFTGSPLHF
j_gene: TRBJ1-1; abundance: once; d_gene: TRBD1; v_gene: TRBV18; CDR3nt: TGTGCCAGCTCACCACCGTTAGGCAGACGACAGGGGAACACTGAAGCTTTCTTT; CDR3aa: CASSPPLGRRQGNTEAFF
j_gene: TRBJ2-7; abundance: NA; d_gene: NA; v_gene: TRBV19; CDR3nt: TGTGCCAGTAGCTCGGCGGGACGATCCTTCTACGAGCAGTACTTC; CDR3aa: CASSSAGRSFYEQYF
j_gene: TRBJ1-3; abundance: few; d_gene: TRBD1; v_gene: TRBV3-1/TRBV3-2; CDR3nt: TGTGCCAGCAGCCGAACGGGACAGCTAGGAAACACCATATATTTT; CDR3aa: CASSRTGQLGNTIYF
j_gene: TRBJ2-3; abundance: medium-sized; d_gene: NA; v_gene: TRBV27; CDR3nt: TGTGCCAGCAGTGACGGGGTTAGCACAGATACGCAGTATTTT; CDR3aa: CASSDGVSTDTQYF
j_gene: TRBJ2-5; abundance: NA; d_gene: NA; v_gene: TRBV29-1; CDR3nt: TGCAGCGTTGGCGGGGTTGTTTGGCAAGAGACCCAGTACTTC; CDR3aa: CSVGGVVWQETQYF
j_gene: TRBJ2-5; abundance: few; d_gene: TRBD1; v_gene: TRBV28; CDR3nt: TGTGCCAGCACCACTCTCGTCCCAGACAGGGGGCGCCGGGAGACCCAGTACTTC; CDR3aa: CASTTLVPDRGRRETQYF
j_gene: TRBJ1-4; abundance: NA; d_gene: NA; v_gene: TRBV29-1; CDR3nt: TGCAGCGTTGTCCCGACAGGACTTAATGAAAAACTGTTTTTT; CDR3aa: CSVVPTGLNEKLFF
j_gene: TRBJ1-6; abundance: NA; d_gene: NA; v_gene: TRBV6-5; CDR3nt: TGTGCCAGCGGGGCCTCCTATAATTCACCCCTCCACTTT; CDR3aa: CASGASYNSPLHF
j_gene: TRBJ1-4; abundance: NA; d_gene: TRBD1; v_gene: TRBV3-1/TRBV3-2; CDR3nt: TGTGCCAGCAGCAAGAACAGGGGCCCCAATGAAAAACTGTTTTTT; CDR3aa: CASSKNRGPNEKLFF
j_gene: TRBJ1-6; abundance: NA; d_gene: NA; v_gene: TRBV19; CDR3nt: TGTGCCAGTAGCCCCCCGGTAACGGCCCTCCACTTT; CDR3aa: CASSPPVTALHF
j_gene: TRBJ1-1; abundance: NA; d_gene: NA; v_gene: TRBV5-1; CDR3nt: TGCGCCAGCAGCTTTGAGGTGAACACTGAAGCTTTCTTT; CDR3aa: CASSFEVNTEAFF
j_gene: TRBJ2-7; abundance: NA; d_gene: NA; v_gene: TRBV18; CDR3nt: TGTGCCAGCTCACCACGAGGCTGGGGCCGCTACGAGCAGTACTTC; CDR3aa: CASSPRGWGRYEQYF
j_gene: TRBJ1-1; abundance: NA; d_gene: NA; v_gene: TRBV4-1; CDR3nt: TGCGCCAGCAGCCAGGATACAGGGATGACTGAAGCTTTCTTT; CDR3aa: CASSQDTGMTEAFF
j_gene: TRBJ1-6; abundance: NA; d_gene: TRBD1; v_gene: TRBV27; CDR3nt: TGTGCCAGCACCTTAGGACAGGGAGTTCGGAATTCACCCCTCCACTTT; CDR3aa: CASTLGQGVRNSPLHF
j_gene: TRBJ1-5; abundance: NA; d_gene: NA; v_gene: TRBV5-1; CDR3nt: TGCGCCAGCAGCCCCGACGGGATGAGCAATCAGCCCCAGCATTTT; CDR3aa: CASSPDGMSNQPQHF
j_gene: TRBJ1-5; abundance: few; d_gene: NA; v_gene: TRBV7-2; CDR3nt: TGTGCCAGCAGCTTAGACACCTCCCATCAGCCCCAGCATTTT; CDR3aa: CASSLDTSHQPQHF
j_gene: TRBJ2-3; abundance: NA; d_gene: NA; v_gene: TRBV10-3; CDR3nt: TGTGCCATCAGTGAGGGGATAGGGAGCTCAGATACGCAGTATTTT; CDR3aa: CAISEGIGSSDTQYF
j_gene: TRBJ2-5; abundance: NA; d_gene: NA; v_gene: TRBV2; CDR3nt: TGTGCCAGCAGTGAAGGGACTACCCAAGAGACCCAGTACTTC; CDR3aa: CASSEGTTQETQYF
j_gene: TRBJ2-3; abundance: NA; d_gene: NA; v_gene: TRBV3-1/TRBV3-2; CDR3nt: TGTGCCAGCAGCCAAGGACAACCTAGCACAGATACGCAGTATTTT; CDR3aa: CASSQGQPSTDTQYF
j_gene: TRBJ2-5; abundance: once; d_gene: NA; v_gene: TRBV7-3; CDR3nt: TGTGCCAGCAGCTTAACGAACAGCGGGTTCCAAGAGACCCAGTACTTC; CDR3aa: CASSLTNSGFQETQYF
j_gene: TRBJ1-2; abundance: NA; d_gene: TRBD1; v_gene: TRBV7-2; CDR3nt: TGTGCCAGCAGCGTTGGACAGGGTGGCTACACCTTC; CDR3aa: CASSVGQGGYTF
j_gene: TRBJ2-1; abundance: NA; d_gene: TRBD2; v_gene: TRBV10-3; CDR3nt: TGTGCGAGCGGAGCGGGAGAGGACAATGAGCAGTTCTTC; CDR3aa: CASGAGEDNEQFF
j_gene: TRBJ2-1; abundance: NA; d_gene: TRBD2; v_gene: TRBV18; CDR3nt: TGTGCCAGCTCACCAATCCTTAATTTTGCGGGGGGGACAAACAATGAGCAGTTCTTC; CDR3aa: CASSPILNFAGGTNNEQFF
j_gene: TRBJ1-6; abundance: NA; d_gene: NA; v_gene: TRBV5-4; CDR3nt: TGTGCCAGCAGCTTGGTGATTGGAGGCTCTAATTCACCCCTCCACTTT; CDR3aa: CASSLVIGGSNSPLHF